This T cell receptor beta chain stems from a study of blood T cell repertoires in COVID-19. Study-level background: From T cells, B-cell-depleted T cells, or PBMCs came the material, which was cDNA or gDNA.

This clone was seen a few times. Sequenced by immunoSEQ multiplex PCR; TCRdb stores in-frame clones only, minus some. Of some 180,000 clones in the sample, more than 75% were seen once. V was cut by 3 bases and J by 7 bases, with 15 bases left in between. CDR3 length equals 14 residues. Per germline, CDR1 MDHEN and CDR2 SYDVKM. This sequence joins TRBV28 and TRBJ1-2, with D possibly matching TRBD1 (6 bases). Source material: peripheral blood. This clonotype was obtained from a man aged 45-65 years who had recovered from COVID-19. The CDR3 bases are TGTGCCAGCAGTTTCGTCGGGGGGCGTTCTGGCTACACCTTC. This encodes CASSFVGGRSGYTF.